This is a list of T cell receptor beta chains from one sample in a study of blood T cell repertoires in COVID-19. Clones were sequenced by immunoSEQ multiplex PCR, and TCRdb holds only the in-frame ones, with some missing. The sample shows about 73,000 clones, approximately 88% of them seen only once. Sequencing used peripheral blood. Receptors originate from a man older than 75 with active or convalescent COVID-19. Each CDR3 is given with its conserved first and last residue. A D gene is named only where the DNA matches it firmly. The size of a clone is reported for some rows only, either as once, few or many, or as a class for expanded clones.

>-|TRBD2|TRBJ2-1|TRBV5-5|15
CASSLTSGARRGQFF
TGTGCCAGCAGCTTGACTAGCGGGGCCCGTAGGGGGCAGTTCTTC
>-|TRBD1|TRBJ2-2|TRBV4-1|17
CASSPEPGQGNTGELFF
TGCGCCAGCAGCCCTGAACCGGGACAGGGGAACACCGGGGAGCTGTTTTTT
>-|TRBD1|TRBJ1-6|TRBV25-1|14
CASSEGQDNSPLHF
TGTGCCAGCAGTGAAGGACAGGATAATTCACCCCTCCACTTT
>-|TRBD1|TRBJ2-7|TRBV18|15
CASSPGTGVSYEQYF
TGTGCCAGCTCACCAGGGACAGGGGTTTCCTACGAGCAGTACTTC
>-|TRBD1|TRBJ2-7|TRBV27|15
CASKKVGTGVYEQYF
TGTGCCAGCAAAAAGGTCGGGACAGGGGTCTACGAGCAGTACTTC
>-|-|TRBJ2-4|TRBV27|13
CASSPHHTNIQYF
TGTGCCAGCAGTCCCCACCACACCAACATTCAGTACTTC
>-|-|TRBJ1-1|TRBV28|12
CASSLQQGEAFF
TGTGCCAGCAGTTTACAACAGGGTGAGGCTTTCTTT
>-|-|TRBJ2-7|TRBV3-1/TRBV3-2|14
CASSRDRRPREQYF
TGTGCCAGCAGCCGAGACCGACGGCCTAGGGAGCAGTACTTC
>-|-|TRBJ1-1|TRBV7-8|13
CASLRLVNTEAFF
TGTGCCAGCCTCCGTTTAGTGAACACTGAAGCTTTCTTT
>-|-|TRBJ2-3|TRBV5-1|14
CASSETSGTDTQYF
TGCGCCAGCAGCGAGACTAGTGGCACAGATACGCAGTATTTT
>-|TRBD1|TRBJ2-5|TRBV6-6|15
CASSPPGQGRETQYF
TGTGCCAGCAGTCCCCCGGGACAGGGTCGGGAGACCCAGTACTTC
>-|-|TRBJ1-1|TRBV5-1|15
CASSLLGAVNTEAFF
TGCGCCAGCAGCTTGTTAGGGGCAGTCAACACTGAAGCTTTCTTT
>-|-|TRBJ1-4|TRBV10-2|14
CASTNTGSGEKLFF
TGCGCCAGCACTAACACAGGGAGTGGTGAAAAACTGTTTTTT
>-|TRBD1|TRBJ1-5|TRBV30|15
CAWSRGPNSNQPQHF
TGTGCCTGGAGTAGGGGGCCGAATAGCAATCAGCCCCAGCATTTT
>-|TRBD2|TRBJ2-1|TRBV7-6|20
CASSETSGRVGPSSYNEQFF
TGTGCCAGCAGCGAAACTAGCGGGAGGGTCGGCCCGAGCTCCTACAATGAGCAGTTCTTC
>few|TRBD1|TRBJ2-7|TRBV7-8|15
CASSLANRGTYEQYF
TGTGCCAGCAGCTTAGCGAACAGGGGGACCTACGAGCAGTACTTC
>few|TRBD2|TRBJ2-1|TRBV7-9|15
CASRRPSGGNNEQFF
TGTGCCAGCAGAAGACCTAGCGGGGGGAACAATGAGCAGTTCTTC
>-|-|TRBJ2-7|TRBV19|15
CASSIEPTRRYEQYF
TGTGCCAGTAGTATAGAACCGACTAGACGTTACGAGCAGTACTTC
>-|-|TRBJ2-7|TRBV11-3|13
CASRRRDTYEQYF
TGTGCCAGCAGGCGCCGGGACACCTACGAGCAGTACTTC
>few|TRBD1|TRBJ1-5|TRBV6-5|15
CASRAGQGGYQPQHF
TGTGCCAGCAGAGCGGGACAGGGTGGCTATCAGCCCCAGCATTTT
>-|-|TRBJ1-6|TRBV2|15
CASSGDSSYNSPLHF
TGTGCCAGCAGTGGTGACAGCTCCTATAATTCACCCCTCCACTTT
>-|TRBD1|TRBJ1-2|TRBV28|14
CASSLPRDRDRYTF
TGTGCCAGCAGTTTACCCCGGGACAGGGACCGCTACACCTTC
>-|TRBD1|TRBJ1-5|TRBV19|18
CASSPRDRGWVSNQPQHF
TGTGCCAGTAGTCCCCGGGACAGGGGATGGGTTAGCAATCAGCCCCAGCATTTT
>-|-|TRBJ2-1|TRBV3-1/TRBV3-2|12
CASSHQNNEQFF
TGTGCCAGCAGCCACCAAAACAATGAGCAGTTCTTC
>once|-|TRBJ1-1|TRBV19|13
CASSIDVGTEAFF
TGTGCCAGTAGTATAGATGTCGGGACTGAAGCTTTCTTT
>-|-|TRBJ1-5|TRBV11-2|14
CASSLTRGMSPQHF
TGTGCCAGCAGCTTAACGCGGGGTATGTCGCCCCAGCATTTT